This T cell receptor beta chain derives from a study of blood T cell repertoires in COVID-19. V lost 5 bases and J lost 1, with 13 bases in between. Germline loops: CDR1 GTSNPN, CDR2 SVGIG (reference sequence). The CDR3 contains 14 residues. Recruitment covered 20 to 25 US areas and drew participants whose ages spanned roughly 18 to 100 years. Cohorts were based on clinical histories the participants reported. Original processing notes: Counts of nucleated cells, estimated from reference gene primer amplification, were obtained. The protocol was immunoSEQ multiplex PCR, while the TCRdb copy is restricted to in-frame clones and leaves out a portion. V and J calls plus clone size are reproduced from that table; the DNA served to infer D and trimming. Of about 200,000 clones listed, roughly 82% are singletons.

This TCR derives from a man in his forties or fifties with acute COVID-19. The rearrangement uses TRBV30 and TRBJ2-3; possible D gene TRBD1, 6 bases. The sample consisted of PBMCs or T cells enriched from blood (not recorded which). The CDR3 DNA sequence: TGTGCCTGGCAGGGGAACTCAGGCACAGATACGCAGTATTTT. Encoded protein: CAWQGNSGTDTQYF.